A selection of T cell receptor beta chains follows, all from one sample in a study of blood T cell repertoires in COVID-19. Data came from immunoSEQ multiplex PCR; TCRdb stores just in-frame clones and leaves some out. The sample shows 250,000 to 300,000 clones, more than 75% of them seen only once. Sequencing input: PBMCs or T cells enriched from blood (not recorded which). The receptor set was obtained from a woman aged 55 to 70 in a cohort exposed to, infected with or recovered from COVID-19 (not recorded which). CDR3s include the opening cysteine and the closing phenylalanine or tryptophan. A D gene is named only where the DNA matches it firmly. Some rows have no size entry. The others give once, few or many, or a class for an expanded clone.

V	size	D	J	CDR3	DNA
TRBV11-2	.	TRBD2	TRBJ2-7	CASSLGASGAKAYEQYF	TGTGCCAGCAGCTTAGGGGCTAGCGGGGCCAAAGCATACGAGCAGTACTTC
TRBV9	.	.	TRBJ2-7	CASSAQPIQGYEQYF	TGTGCCAGCAGCGCACAACCGATACAGGGTTACGAGCAGTACTTC
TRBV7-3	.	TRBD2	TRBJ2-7	CASSTQAGGPFEQYF	TGTGCCAGCAGCACTCAAGCGGGAGGGCCCTTCGAGCAGTACTTC
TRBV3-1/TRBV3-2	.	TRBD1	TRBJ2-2	CASSRGTATGELFF	TGTGCCAGCAGCCGAGGGACAGCCACCGGGGAGCTGTTTTTT
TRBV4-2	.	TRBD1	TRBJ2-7	CASSQEGGQGSKGITYEQYF	TGTGCCAGCAGCCAAGAGGGGGGACAGGGGAGTAAGGGGATCACCTACGAGCAGTACTTC
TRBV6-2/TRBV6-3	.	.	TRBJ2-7	CASSDGSYYEQYF	TGTGCCAGCAGCGATGGCTCGTACTACGAGCAGTACTTC
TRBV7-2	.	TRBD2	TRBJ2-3	CASSLEPTGGRDLDTQYF	TGTGCCAGCAGCTTAGAGCCTACCGGGGGGAGGGATTTAGATACGCAGTATTTT
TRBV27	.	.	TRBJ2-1	CASGARLGSYNEQFF	TGTGCCAGCGGAGCGCGACTAGGCTCCTACAATGAGCAGTTCTTC
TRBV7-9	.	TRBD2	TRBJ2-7	CASSLSGLAEEQYF	TGTGCCAGCAGCTTATCTGGGCTAGCGGAAGAACAGTACTTC
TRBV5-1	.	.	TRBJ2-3	CASSRNTDTQYF	TGCGCCAGCAGTAGAAACACAGATACGCAGTATTTT
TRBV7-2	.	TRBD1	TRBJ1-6	CASSHSGDRSSYNSPLHF	TGTGCCAGCTCTCATAGTGGGGACAGGAGCTCCTATAATTCACCCCTCCACTTT
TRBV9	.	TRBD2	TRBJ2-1	CASSVDGLGFNEQFF	TGTGCCAGCAGCGTAGATGGACTAGGTTTCAATGAGCAGTTCTTC
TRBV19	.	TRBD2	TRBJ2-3	CASSRANLAGRTDTQYF	TGTGCCAGTAGTAGGGCCAACCTAGCGGGACGAACAGATACGCAGTATTTT
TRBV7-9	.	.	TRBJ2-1	CASSQGYPNEQFF	TGTGCCAGCAGCCAGGGGTATCCCAATGAGCAGTTCTTC
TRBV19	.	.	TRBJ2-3	CASSISIASTDTQYF	TGTGCCAGTAGTATCAGTATAGCTAGCACAGATACGCAGTATTTT
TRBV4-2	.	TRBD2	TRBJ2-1	CASSQDGGDEQFF	TGTGCCAGCAGCCAAGACGGGGGGGATGAGCAGTTCTTC
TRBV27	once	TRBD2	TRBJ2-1	CASSPRTSGRAVGSYNEQFF	TGTGCCAGCAGTCCAAGGACTAGCGGGAGGGCCGTCGGTTCCTACAATGAGCAGTTCTTC
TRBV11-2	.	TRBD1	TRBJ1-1	CASSLRFQGAVPEAFF	TGTGCCAGCAGCCTTCGTTTCCAGGGGGCAGTTCCTGAAGCTTTCTTT
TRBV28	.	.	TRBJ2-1	CASSSYWATSSHEQFF	TGTGCCAGCAGTTCCTACTGGGCCACTAGCTCCCATGAGCAGTTCTTC
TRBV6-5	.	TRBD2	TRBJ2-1	CASSYGASGDGEQFF	TGTGCCAGCAGTTATGGGGCTAGCGGGGATGGTGAGCAGTTCTTC
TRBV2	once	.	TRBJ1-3	CASKERVGNTIYF	TGTGCCAGCAAAGAGAGGGTAGGAAACACCATATATTTT
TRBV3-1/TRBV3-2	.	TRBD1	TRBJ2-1	CASSLSQGNEQFF	TGTGCCAGCAGCCTTTCACAGGGGAATGAGCAGTTCTTC
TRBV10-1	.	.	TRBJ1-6	CASSEVQGNSPLHF	TGCGCCAGCAGTGAGGTCCAGGGGAACTCACCCCTCCACTTT
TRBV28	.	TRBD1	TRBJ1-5	CASNQRDRDNQPQHF	TGTGCCAGCAACCAACGGGACAGGGACAATCAGCCCCAGCATTTT
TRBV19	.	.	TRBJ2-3	CASSISGAGTDTQYF	TGTGCCAGTAGTATATCAGGGGCCGGCACAGATACGCAGTATTTT
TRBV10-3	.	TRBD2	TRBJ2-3	CAISESGVRTGTSGMGWQYF	TGTGCCATCAGTGAGTCTGGTGTAAGAACCGGGACTAGCGGTATGGGGTGGCAGTATTTT
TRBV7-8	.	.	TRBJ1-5	CASSQGPLGGGNQPQHF	TGTGCCAGCAGCCAGGGCCCTTTGGGGGGAGGCAATCAGCCCCAGCATTTT
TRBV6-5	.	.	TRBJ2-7	CASSRSTGSYEQYF	TGTGCCAGCAGCCGATCTACAGGGTCCTACGAGCAGTACTTC
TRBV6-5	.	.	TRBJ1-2	CASSYRMDRNYGYTF	TGTGCCAGCAGTTACCGAATGGACAGAAACTATGGCTACACCTTC
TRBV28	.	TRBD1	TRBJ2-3	CASSFPPGTGGGGSQYF	TGTGCCAGCAGTTTTCCTCCCGGGACAGGTGGAGGCGGGTCGCAGTATTTT
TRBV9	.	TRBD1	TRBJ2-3	CASSEWDRGGTDTQYF	TGTGCCAGCAGCGAATGGGACAGGGGCGGCACAGATACGCAGTATTTT
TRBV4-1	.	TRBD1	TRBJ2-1	CASSQERGTGNEQFF	TGCGCCAGCAGCCAAGAACGAGGGACAGGTAATGAGCAGTTCTTC
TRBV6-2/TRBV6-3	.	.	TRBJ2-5	CASSYVRGNQETQYF	TGTGCCAGCAGTTACGTCCGGGGGAACCAAGAGACCCAGTACTTC
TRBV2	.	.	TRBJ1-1	CASSESPAGNTEAFF	TGTGCCAGCAGTGAAAGCCCCGCCGGTAACACTGAAGCTTTCTTT
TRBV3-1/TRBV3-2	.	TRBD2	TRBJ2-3	CASSQRRAGPTDTQYF	TGTGCCAGCAGCCAAAGGCGAGCGGGACCCACAGATACGCAGTATTTT
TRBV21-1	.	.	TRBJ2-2	CASSKVASGRPLEDTGELFF	TGTGCCAGCAGCAAAGTAGCTAGCGGGAGGCCCTTGGAAGACACCGGGGAGCTGTTTTTT
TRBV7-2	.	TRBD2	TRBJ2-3	CASSASGGTDTQYF	TGTGCCAGCAGCGCCAGCGGGGGCACAGATACGCAGTATTTT
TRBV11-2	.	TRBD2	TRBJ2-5	CASSAPGLARQETQYF	TGTGCCAGCAGCGCCCCCGGACTAGCGAGACAAGAGACCCAGTACTTC
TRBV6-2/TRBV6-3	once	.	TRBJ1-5	CASSYSGGSGAQHF	TGTGCCAGCAGTTACTCGGGGGGGTCTGGGGCCCAGCATTTT
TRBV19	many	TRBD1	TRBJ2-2	CASRDGLGTGKYFANTGELFF	TGTGCCAGTAGGGACGGCTTAGGGACAGGGAAATACTTTGCGAACACCGGGGAGCTGTTTTTT
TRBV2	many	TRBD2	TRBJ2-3	CASSALAGIRYF	TGTGCCAGCAGTGCGCTAGCGGGAATCCGGTATTTT
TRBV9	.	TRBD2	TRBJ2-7	CASSIGSGGGYEQYF	TGTGCCAGCAGCATCGGATCGGGGGGAGGCTACGAGCAGTACTTC
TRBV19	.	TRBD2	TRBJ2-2	CASSLAGVLQGELFF	TGTGCCAGTAGTTTAGCGGGAGTTCTTCAGGGGGAGCTGTTTTTT
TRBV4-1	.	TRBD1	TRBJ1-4	CASSQEGEGTGGANEKLFF	TGCGCCAGCAGCCAAGAAGGAGAGGGGACAGGGGGAGCTAATGAAAAACTGTTTTTT
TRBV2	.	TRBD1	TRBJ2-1	CASSKRGTGYNEQFF	TGTGCCAGCAGCAAAAGGGGGACAGGCTACAATGAGCAGTTCTTC
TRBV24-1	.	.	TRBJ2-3	CATSDLDGVAADTQYF	TGTGCCACCAGTGATTTGGACGGGGTAGCGGCAGATACGCAGTATTTT
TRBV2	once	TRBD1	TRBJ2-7	CASGTGAGEQYF	TGTGCCAGCGGGACAGGGGCGGGCGAGCAGTACTTC
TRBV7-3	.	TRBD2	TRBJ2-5	CASSPAGVETQYF	TGTGCCAGCAGCCCAGCGGGAGTTGAGACCCAGTACTTC
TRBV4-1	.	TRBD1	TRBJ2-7	CASSSRTGGAFGEQYF	TGCGCCAGCAGCTCCCGTACAGGGGGCGCGTTTGGCGAGCAGTACTTC
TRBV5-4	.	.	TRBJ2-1	CASTLAASSYNEQFF	TGTGCCAGCACTTTAGCGGCCAGCTCCTACAATGAGCAGTTCTTC
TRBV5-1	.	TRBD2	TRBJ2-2	CASSSSWGGTGELFF	TGCGCCAGCAGCTCCTCCTGGGGGGGCACCGGGGAGCTGTTTTTT
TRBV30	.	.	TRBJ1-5	CAWRSTGTSNQPQHF	TGTGCCTGGAGATCAACAGGGACCAGCAATCAGCCCCAGCATTTT
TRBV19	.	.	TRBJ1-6	CASSRGGNSPLHF	TGTGCCAGTAGCAGGGGCGGTAATTCACCCCTCCACTTT
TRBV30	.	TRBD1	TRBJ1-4	CAWSPGTGVTNEKLFF	TGTGCCTGGAGCCCCGGGACAGGGGTAACTAATGAAAAACTGTTTTTT
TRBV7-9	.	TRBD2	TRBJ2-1	CASRPLAGVSYNEQFF	TGTGCCAGCAGGCCACTAGCGGGAGTCTCCTACAATGAGCAGTTCTTC
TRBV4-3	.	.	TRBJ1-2	CASSQQTGVVYYGYTF	TGCGCCAGCAGCCAACAGACAGGAGTTGTATACTATGGCTACACCTTC
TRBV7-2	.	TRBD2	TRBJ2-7	CASSLGGWRASGSDFEQYF	TGTGCCAGCAGCTTAGGAGGGTGGAGGGCTAGCGGGAGTGATTTCGAGCAGTACTTC
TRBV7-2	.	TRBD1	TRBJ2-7	CASSFRAGGPFPYEQYF	TGTGCCAGCAGCTTCCGTGCAGGGGGTCCGTTCCCCTACGAGCAGTACTTC
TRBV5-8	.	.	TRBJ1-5	CASSRITGYNQPQHF	TGTGCCAGCAGCAGAATTACAGGGTACAATCAGCCCCAGCATTTT